This T cell receptor beta chain was identified in a study of response to subunit inactivated influenza vaccine. The CDR3 is 13 residues long. Losses at the gene ends were 5 bases for V and 3 bases for J; bases not matched to a gene: 4. One entry per CDR3 protein results from TCRdb running MiXCR on the RT-PCR reads. The table has approximately 530,000 distinct CDR3 sequences, about 8% seen once. This clonotype showed up many times. Sequencing used PBMCs from blood, obtained 23 to 25 months after vaccination. The TCR sequence derives from a man aged 45 to 70 who received an inactivated influenza vaccine. The chain links TRBV12-3 or TRBV12-4 to TRBJ2-7, with 7 bases aligning to TRBD1. CDR3 residues: CASSNWDSYEQYF. The CDR3 nucleotides are TGTGCCAGCAGTAATTGGGACAGCTACGAGCAGTACTTC.